This TCR beta chain appears in the sequencing data of a study of cytomegalovirus exposure and HLA in healthy donors. The overall study: The 120 validation repertoires used the same platform as the 600 to 750 first-cohort repertoires (as reported by a later analysis). General study points: According to a subsequent analysis, TCR clusters from the first cohort were inclined to appear together in the 120 validation repertoires. The study designated 150 or so TCR beta chains cytomegalovirus-associated.

Turning to this clone: The target antigen is unknown.

The CDR3 totals 14 residues. Per germline, CDR1 MDHEN and CDR2 SYDVKM. Deletions cut 6 bases from V and 3 bases from J, with 12 bases between. The donors belonged to the roughly 130-subject validation cohort, separate from the roughly 670-subject first cohort. Only in-frame clones appear in the TCRdb table, and some are missing; sequencing was by immunoSEQ multiplex PCR. The table records about 130,000 clones, roughly nine tenths of them present only once. This sequence joins TRBV28 and TRBJ1-5, with D tentatively TRBD1 (6 bases). The sequence came from a woman under 30 in good health and CMV-seropositive. The sequenced material came from PBMCs. The CDR3 spells CASRVQGTNQPQHF. The CDR3 DNA sequence: TGTGCCAGCAGAGTACAGGGTACCAATCAGCCCCAGCATTTT. The full variable domain, in which reference TRBV28 and TRBJ1-5 provide the parts outside the CDR3, is DVKVTQSSRYLVKRTGEKVFLECVQDMDHENMFWYRQDPGLGLRLIYFSYDVKMKEKGDIPEGYSVSREKKERFSLILESASTNQTSMYLCASRVQGTNQPQHFGDGTRLSIL.